In this sample, the clone carrying this T cell receptor beta chain turned up many times. Its cognate antigen is unknown. The sample originates from a study of T cells in Graves' hyperthyroidism and ophthalmopathy. Findings of the study overall: Most clonotypes expanded in thyroid above 0.001 were likewise present in blood.

It was RNA transcripts that yielded the amplified TCR beta CDR3 regions. HTBI primers were the set used in a first-round RT-PCR of the TCR CDR3. TCRdb itself ran the multiplex PCR reads through MiXCR, one entry per CDR3 protein. The table shows 300,000 to 450,000 distinct CDR3 sequences, with more than 15% occurring only once. The sequenced sample was blood. The TCR was taken from a young woman with Graves' hyperthyroidism that later progressed to Graves' ophthalmopathy.

The CDR3 DNA follows: TGTGCCAGCAGCCCGCAACCGAACACTGAAGCTTTCTTT. Amino acids: CASSPQPNTEAFF. The chain couples TRBV3-1 to TRBJ1-1; D is uncertain. V lost 4 bases and J 1 base, leaving 7 bases between the germline ends. This CDR3 is built from 13 residues. Germline loops: CDR1 LGHDT, CDR2 YNNKEL (reference sequence).